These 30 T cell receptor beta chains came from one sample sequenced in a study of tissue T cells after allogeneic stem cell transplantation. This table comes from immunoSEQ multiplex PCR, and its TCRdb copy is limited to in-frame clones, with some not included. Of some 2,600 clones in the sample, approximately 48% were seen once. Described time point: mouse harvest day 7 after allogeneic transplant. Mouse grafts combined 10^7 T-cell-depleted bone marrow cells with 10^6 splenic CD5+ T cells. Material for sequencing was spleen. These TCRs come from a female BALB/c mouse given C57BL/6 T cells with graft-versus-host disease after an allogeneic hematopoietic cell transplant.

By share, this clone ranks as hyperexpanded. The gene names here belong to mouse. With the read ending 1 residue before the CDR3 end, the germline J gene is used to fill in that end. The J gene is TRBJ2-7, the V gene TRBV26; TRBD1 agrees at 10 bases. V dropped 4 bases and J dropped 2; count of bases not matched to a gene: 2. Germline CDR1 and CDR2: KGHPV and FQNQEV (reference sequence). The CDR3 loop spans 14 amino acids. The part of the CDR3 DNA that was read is TGTGCCAGCAGTCCCGGGACAGGGGCCTATGAACAGTAC. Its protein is CASSPGTGAYEQY. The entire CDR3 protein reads CASSPGTGAYEQYF.

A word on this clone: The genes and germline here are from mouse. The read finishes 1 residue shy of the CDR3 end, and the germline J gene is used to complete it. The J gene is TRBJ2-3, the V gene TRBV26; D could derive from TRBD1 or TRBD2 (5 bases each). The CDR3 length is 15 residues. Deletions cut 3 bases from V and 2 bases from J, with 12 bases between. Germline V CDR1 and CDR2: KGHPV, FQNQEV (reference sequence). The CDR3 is CASSLPGGAAETLYF. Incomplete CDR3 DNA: TGTGCCAGCAGTCTCCCCGGGGGTGCTGCAGAAACGCTGTAT.

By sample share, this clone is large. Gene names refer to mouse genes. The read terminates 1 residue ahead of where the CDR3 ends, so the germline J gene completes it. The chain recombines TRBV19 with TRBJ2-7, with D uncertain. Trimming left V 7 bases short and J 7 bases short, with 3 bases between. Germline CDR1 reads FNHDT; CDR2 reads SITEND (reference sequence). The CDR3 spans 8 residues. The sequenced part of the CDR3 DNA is TGTGCCAGCGGAGAACAGTAC. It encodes CASGEQY. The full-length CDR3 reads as CASGEQYF. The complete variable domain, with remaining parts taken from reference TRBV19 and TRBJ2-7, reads GGIITQTPKFLIGQEGQKLTLKCQQNFNHDTMYWYRQDSGKGLRLIYYSITENDLQKGDLSEGYDASREKKSSFSLTVTSAQKNEMAVFLCASGEQYFGPGTRLTVL.

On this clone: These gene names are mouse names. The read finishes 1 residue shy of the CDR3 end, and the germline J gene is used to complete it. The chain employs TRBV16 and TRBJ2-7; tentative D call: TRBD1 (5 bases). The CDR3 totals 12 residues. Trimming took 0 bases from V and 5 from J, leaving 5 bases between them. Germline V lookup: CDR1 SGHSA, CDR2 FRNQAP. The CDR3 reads CASSLDRDEQYF. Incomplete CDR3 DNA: TGTGCAAGCAGCTTAGACAGGGATGAACAGTAC.

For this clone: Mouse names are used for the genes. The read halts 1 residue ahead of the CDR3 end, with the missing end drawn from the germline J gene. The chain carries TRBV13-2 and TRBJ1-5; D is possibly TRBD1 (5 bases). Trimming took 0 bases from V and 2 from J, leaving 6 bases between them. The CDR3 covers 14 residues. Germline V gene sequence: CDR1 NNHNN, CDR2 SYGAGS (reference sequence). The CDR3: CASGDAGDNQAPLF. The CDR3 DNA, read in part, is TGTGCCAGCGGTGATGCGGGGGACAACCAGGCTCCGCTT.

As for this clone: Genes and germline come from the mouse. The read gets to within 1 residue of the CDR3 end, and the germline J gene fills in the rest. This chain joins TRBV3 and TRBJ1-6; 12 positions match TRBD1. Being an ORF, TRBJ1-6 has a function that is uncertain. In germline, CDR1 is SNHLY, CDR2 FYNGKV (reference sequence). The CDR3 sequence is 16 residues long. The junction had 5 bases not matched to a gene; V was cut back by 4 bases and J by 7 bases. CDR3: CASSSPGQGANSPLYF. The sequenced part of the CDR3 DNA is TGTGCCAGCAGCTCTCCGGGACAGGGGGCGAATTCGCCCCTCTAC.

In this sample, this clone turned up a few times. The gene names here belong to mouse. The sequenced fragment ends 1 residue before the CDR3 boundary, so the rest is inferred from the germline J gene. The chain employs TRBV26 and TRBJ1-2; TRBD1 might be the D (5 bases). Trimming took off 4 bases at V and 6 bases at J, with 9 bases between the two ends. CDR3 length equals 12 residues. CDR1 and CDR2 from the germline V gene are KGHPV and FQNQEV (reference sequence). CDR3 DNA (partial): TGTGCCAGCAGTCGGCAGGGACCCGACTACACC. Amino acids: CASSRQGPDYT. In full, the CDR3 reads CASSRQGPDYTF.

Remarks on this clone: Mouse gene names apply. The CDR3 loop is CASSLGTGLAEQFF. The sequenced CDR3 bases are TGTGCCAGCTCTCTCGGGACAGGGCTTGCTGAGCAGTTC. The V and J genes are TRBV12-1 and TRBJ2-1, with 9 nucleotides matching TRBD1. From the germline J gene comes the end of the CDR3, since the read stops 1 residue before it. This CDR3 is built from 14 residues. V lost 0 bases and J lost 6; bases outside the gene matches: 2. Germline V CDR1 and CDR2: SGHSN, HYEKVE.

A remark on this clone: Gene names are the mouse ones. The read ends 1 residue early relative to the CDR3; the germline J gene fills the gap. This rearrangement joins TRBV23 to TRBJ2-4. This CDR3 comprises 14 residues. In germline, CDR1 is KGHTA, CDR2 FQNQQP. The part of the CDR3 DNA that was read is TGCTCCAGCAGTCAAGACGGTAGTCAAAACACCTTGTAC. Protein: CSSSQDGSQNTLY. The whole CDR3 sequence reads CSSSQDGSQNTLYF. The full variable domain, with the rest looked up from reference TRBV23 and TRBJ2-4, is DAAVTQKPRYLIKMKGQEAEMKCIPEKGHTAVFWYQQKQSKELKFLIYFQNQQPLDQIDMVKERFSAVCPSSSLCSLGIRTCEAEDSALYLCSSSQDGSQNTLYFGAGTRLSVL.

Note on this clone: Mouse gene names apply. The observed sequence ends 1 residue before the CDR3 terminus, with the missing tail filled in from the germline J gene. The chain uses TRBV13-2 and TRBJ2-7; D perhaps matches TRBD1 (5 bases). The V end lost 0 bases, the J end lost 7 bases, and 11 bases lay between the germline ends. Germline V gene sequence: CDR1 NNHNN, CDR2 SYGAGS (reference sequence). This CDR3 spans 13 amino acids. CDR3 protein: CASGDAKGWEQYF. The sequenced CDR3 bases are TGTGCCAGCGGTGATGCTAAGGGGTGGGAACAGTAC.

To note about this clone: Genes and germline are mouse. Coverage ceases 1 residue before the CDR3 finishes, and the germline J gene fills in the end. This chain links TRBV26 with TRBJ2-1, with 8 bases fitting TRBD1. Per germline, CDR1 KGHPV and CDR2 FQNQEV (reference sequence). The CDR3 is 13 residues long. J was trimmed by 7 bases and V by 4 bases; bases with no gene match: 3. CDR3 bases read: TGTGCCAGCAGTCCAGGGGGCGCGGCTGAGCAGTTC. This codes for CASSPGGAAEQF. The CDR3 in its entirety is CASSPGGAAEQFF.

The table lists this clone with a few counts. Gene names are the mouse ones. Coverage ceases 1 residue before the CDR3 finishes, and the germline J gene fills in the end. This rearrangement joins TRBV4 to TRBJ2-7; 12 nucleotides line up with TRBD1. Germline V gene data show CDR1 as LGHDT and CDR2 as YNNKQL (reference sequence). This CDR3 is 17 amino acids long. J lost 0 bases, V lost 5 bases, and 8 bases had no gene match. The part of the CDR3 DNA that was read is TGTGCCAGCAGCCCACCCCGGGACAGGGGGCGCTCCTATGAACAGTAC. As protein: CASSPPRDRGRSYEQY. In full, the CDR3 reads CASSPPRDRGRSYEQYF.

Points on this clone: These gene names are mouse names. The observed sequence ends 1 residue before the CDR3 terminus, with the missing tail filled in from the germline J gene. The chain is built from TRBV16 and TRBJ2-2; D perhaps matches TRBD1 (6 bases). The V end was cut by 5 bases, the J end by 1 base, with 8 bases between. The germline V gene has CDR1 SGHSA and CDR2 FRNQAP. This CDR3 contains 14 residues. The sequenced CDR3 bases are TGTGCAAGCAGCCGGGACAAAAACACCGGGCAGCTCTAC. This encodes CASSRDKNTGQLY. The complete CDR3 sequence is CASSRDKNTGQLYF.

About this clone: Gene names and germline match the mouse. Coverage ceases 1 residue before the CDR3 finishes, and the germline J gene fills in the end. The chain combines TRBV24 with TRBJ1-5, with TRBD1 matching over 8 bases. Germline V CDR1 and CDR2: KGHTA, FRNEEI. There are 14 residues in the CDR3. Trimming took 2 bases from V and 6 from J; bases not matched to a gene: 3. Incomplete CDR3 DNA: TGTGCCAGCAGTCTGGGACAGGGTGGCCAGGCTCCGCTT. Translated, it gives CASSLGQGGQAPL. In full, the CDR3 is CASSLGQGGQAPLF.

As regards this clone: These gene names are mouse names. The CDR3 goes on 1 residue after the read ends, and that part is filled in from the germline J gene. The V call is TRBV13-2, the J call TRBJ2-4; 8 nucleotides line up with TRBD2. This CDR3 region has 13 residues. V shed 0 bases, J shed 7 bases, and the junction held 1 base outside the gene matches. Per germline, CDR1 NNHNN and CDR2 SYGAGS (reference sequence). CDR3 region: CASGDAWGDTLYF. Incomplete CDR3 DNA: TGTGCCAGCGGTGATGCCTGGGGGGACACCTTGTAC.

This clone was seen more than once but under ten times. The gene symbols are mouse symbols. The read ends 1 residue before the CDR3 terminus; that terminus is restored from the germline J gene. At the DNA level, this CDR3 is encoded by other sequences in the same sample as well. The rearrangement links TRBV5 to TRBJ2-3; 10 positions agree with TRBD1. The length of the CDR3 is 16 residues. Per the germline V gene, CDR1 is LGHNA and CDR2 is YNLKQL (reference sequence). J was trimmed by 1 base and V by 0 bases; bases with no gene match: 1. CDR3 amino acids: CASSQEGTGGAETLYF. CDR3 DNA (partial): TGTGCCAGCAGCCAAGAGGGGACAGGGGGTGCAGAAACGCTGTAT.

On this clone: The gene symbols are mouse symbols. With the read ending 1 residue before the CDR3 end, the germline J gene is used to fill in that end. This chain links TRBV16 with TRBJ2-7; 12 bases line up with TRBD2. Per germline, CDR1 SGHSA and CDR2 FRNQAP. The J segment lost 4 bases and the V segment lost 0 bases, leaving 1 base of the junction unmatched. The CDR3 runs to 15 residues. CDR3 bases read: TGTGCAAGCAGCTTAGAGGGGACTGGGGGGTATGAACAGTAC. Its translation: CASSLEGTGGYEQY. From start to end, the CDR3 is CASSLEGTGGYEQYF.

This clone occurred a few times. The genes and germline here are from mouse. CDR3 residues: CASSTGQGSTEVFF. CDR3 bases read: TGTGCCAGCAGTACGGGACAGGGGAGCACAGAAGTCTTC. J is TRBJ1-1 and V is TRBV19; 10 bases line up with TRBD1. Read data end 1 residue before the CDR3 end; the end is taken from the germline J gene. There are 14 residues in the CDR3. V lost 3 bases and J lost 4; bases outside the gene matches: 3. From germline, CDR1 is FNHDT and CDR2 SITEND (reference sequence). Full variable domain (outside the CDR3, taken from reference TRBV19 and TRBJ1-1): GGIITQTPKFLIGQEGQKLTLKCQQNFNHDTMYWYRQDSGKGLRLIYYSITENDLQKGDLSEGYDASREKKSSFSLTVTSAQKNEMAVFLCASSTGQGSTEVFFGKGTRLTVV.

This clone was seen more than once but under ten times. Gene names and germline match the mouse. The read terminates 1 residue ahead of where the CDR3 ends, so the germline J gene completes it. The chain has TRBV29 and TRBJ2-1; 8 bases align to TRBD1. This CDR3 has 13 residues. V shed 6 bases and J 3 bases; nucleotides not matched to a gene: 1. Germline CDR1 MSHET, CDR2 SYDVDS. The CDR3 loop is CASRQGAYAEQFF. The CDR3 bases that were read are TGTGCTAGCAGGCAGGGGGCCTATGCTGAGCAGTTC.

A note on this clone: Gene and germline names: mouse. Here the CDR3 reads CGATGTNSGNTLYF. The part of the CDR3 DNA that was read is TGTGGTGCTACCGGGACAAATTCTGGAAATACGCTCTAT. The gene calls are TRBV20 and TRBJ1-3; the D gene is possibly TRBD1 (6 bases). The CDR3 is cut off 1 residue early in the read; its end comes from the germline J gene. The CDR3 length is 14 residues. V lost 4 bases and J 0 bases, leaving 10 bases between the germline ends. CDR1 is GFQATS and CDR2 is STVNSAI in the germline V gene.

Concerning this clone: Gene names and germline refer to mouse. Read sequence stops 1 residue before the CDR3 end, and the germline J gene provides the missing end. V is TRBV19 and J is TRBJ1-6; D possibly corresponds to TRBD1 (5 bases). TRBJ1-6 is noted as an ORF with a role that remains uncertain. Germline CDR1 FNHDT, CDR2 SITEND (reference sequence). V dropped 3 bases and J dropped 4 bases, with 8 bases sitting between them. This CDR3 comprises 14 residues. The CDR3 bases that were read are TGTGCCAGCAGTACCCAGGGATATAATTCGCCCCTCTAC. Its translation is CASSTQGYNSPLY. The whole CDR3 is CASSTQGYNSPLYF.

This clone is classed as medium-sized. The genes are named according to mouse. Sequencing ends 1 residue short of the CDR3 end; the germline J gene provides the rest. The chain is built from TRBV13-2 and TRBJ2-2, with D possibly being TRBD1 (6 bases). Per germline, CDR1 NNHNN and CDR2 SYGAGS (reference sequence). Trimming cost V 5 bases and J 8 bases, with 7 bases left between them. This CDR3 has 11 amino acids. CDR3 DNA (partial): TGTGCCAGCGGCCAGGGGGGGCAGCTCTAC. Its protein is CASGQGGQLY. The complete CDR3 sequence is CASGQGGQLYF.

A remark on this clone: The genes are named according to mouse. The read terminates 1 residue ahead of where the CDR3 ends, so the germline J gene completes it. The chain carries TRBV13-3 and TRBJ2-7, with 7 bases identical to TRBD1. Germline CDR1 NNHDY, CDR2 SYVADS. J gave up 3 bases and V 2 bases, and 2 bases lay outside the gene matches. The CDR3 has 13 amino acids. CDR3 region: CASSDRGIYEQYF. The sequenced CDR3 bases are TGTGCCAGCAGTGACAGGGGGATCTATGAACAGTAC.

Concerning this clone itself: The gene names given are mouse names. CDR3 region: CASSPGTGGYEQYF. CDR3 DNA (partial): TGTGCCAGCAGTCCCGGAACTGGGGGCTATGAACAGTAC. This chain uses TRBV13-3 with TRBJ2-7, with 8 positions matching TRBD2. The read falls 1 residue short of the CDR3 end, and the missing part is taken from the germline J gene. CDR1 is NNHDY, CDR2 SYVADS, per germline. The junction had 6 bases not matched to a gene; V was cut back by 4 bases and J by 3 bases. The CDR3 extends over 14 amino acids.

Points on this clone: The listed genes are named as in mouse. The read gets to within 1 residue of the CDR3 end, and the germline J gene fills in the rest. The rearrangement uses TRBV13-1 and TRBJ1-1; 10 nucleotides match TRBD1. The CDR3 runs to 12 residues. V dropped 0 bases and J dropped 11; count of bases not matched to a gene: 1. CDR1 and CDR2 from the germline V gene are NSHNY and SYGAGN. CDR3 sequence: CASSDGGQGVFF. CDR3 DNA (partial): TGTGCCAGCAGTGATGGGGGACAGGGGGTCTTC.

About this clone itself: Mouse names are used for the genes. The DNA read from the CDR3 is TGTGCCAGCAGCCCGGACTGGGAAGACACCCAGTAC. As protein: CASSPDWEDTQY. The full CDR3 is CASSPDWEDTQYF. The chain recombines TRBV3 with TRBJ2-5; 8 bases line up with TRBD2. The read gets to within 1 residue of the CDR3 end, and the germline J gene fills in the rest. CDR3 length: 13 residues. Germline lookup yields CDR1 SNHLY and CDR2 FYNGKV (reference sequence). The V gene end was trimmed by 5 bases and the J gene end by 4 bases; junction bases not matched to a gene: 2.

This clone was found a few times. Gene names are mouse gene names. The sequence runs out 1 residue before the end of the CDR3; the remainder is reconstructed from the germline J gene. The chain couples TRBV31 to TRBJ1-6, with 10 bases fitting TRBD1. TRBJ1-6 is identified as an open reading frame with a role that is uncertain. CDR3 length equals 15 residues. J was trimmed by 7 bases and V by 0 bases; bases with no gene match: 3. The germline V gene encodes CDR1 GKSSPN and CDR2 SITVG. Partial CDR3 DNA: TGTGCCTGGAGTCTGACAGGGGGCGCGAATTCGCCCCTCTAC. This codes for CAWSLTGGANSPLY. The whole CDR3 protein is CAWSLTGGANSPLYF.

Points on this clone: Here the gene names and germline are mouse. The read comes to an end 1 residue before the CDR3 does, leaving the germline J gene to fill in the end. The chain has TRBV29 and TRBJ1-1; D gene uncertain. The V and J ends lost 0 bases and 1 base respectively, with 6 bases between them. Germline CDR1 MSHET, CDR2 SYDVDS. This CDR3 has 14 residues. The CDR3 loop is CASSLSGWNTEVFF. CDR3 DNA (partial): TGTGCTAGCAGTTTATCTGGGTGGAACACAGAAGTCTTC.

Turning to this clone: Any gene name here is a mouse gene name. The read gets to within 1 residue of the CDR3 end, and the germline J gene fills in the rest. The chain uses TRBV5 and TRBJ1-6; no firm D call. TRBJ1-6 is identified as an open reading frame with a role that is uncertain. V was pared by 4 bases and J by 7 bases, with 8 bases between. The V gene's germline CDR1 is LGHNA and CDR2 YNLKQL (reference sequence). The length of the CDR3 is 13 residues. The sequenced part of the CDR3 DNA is TGTGCCAGCAGCCCCAGGCAAAATTCGCCCCTCTAC. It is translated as CASSPRQNSPLY. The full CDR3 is CASSPRQNSPLYF.

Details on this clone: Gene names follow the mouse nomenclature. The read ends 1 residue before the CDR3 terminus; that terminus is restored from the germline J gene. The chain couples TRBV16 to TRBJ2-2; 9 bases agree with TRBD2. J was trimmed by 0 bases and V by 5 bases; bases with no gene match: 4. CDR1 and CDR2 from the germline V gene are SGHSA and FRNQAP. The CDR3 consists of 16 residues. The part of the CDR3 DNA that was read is TGTGCAAGCAGCACCCGACTGGGGGCAAACACCGGGCAGCTCTAC. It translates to CASSTRLGANTGQLY. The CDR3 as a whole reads CASSTRLGANTGQLYF.